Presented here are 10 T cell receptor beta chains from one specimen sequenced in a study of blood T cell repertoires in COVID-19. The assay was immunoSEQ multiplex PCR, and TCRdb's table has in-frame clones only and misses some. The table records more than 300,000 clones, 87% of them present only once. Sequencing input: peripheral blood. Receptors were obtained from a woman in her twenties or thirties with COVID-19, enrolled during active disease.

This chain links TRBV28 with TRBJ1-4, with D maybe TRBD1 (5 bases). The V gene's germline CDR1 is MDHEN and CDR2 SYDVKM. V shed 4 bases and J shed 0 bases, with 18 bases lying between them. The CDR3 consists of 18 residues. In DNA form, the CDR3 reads TGTGCCAGCAGTTCTGGGAGGGGCCGTGTTGCAACTAATGAAAAACTGTTTTTT. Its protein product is CASSSGRGRVATNEKLFF.

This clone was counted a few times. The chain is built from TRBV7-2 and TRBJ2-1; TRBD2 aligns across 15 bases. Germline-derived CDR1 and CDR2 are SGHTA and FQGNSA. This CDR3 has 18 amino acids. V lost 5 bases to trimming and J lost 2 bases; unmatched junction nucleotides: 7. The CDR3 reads CASSQRTSGRAAYNEQFF. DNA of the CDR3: TGTGCCAGCAGCCAGAGGACTAGCGGGAGGGCCGCCTACAATGAGCAGTTCTTC.

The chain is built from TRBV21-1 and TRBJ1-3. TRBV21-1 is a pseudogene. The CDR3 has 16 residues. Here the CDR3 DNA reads TGTGCCAGCAGCAAAGGGGGGGGGCGCCGTCTGAACACCATATATTTT. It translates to CASSKGGGRRLNTIYF.

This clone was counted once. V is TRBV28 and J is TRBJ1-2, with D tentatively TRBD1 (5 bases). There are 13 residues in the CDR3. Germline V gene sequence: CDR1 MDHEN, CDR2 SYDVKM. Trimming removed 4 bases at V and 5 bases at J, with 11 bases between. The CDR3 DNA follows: TGTGCCAGCAGTTCCCGACAGCAGTATGGCTACACCTTC. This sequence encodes CASSSRQQYGYTF.

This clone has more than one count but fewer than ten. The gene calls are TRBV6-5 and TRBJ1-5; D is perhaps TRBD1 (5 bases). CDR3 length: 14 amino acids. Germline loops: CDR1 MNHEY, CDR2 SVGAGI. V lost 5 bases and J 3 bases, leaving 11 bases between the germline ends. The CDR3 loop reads CASSRDSNNQPQHF. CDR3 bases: TGTGCCAGCAGTCGAGACAGCAACAATCAGCCCCAGCATTTT.

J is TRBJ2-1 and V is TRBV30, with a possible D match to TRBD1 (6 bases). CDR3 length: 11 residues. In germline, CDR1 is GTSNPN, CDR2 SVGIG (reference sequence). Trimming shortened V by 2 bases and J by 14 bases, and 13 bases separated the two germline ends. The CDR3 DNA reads TGTGCCTGGAGTCGGGCACAGGGAGAGTTCTTC. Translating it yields CAWSRAQGEFF.

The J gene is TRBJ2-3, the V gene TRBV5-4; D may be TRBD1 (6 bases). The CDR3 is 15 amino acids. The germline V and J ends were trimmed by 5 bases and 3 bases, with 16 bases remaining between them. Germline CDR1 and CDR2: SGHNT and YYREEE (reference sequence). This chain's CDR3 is CASSRRDTMTDTQYF. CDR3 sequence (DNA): TGTGCCAGCAGTCGCCGGGACACCATGACAGATACGCAGTATTTT.

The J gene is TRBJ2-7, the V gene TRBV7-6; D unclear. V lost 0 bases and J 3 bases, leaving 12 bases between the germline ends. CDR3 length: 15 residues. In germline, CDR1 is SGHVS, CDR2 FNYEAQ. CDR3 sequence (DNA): TGTGCCAGCAGCTTAGCCCCCGGAGAAATCTACGAGCAGTACTTC. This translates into CASSLAPGEIYEQYF. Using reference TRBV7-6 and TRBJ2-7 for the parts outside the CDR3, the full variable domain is GAGVSQSPRYKVTKRGQDVALRCDPISGHVSLYWYRQALGQGPEFLTYFNYEAQQDKSGLPNDRFSAERPEGSISTLTIQRTEQRDSAMYRCASSLAPGEIYEQYFGPGTRLTVT.

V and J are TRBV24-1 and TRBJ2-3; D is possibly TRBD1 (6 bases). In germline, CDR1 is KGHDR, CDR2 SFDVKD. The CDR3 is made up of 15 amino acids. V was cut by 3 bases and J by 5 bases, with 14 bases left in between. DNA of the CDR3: TGTGCCACCAGTGATCCCAGGGGTTATGGAGATACGCAGTATTTT. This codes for CATSDPRGYGDTQYF.

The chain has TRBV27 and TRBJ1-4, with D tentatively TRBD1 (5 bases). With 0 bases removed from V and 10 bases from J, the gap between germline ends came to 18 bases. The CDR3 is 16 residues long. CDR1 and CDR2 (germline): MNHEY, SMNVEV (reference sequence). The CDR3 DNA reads TGTGCCAGCAGTTTATCGATCGTGGGGGGAATCGGAAAACTGTTTTTT. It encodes CASSLSIVGGIGKLFF.